This record concerns one T cell receptor (beta chain) sequence. Assay used: immunoSEQ multiplex PCR; TCRdb lists only in-frame clones, some missing. The sample holds 110,000 to 150,000 clones; roughly 93% are singletons and the top ten take approximately 2%. The sample comes from a study of cytomegalovirus exposure and HLA in healthy donors. Germline loops: CDR1 KGHSY, CDR2 FQNENV. The CDR3 runs 12 residues. With 4 bases removed from V and 1 base from J, the gap between germline ends came to 5 bases. This sequence joins TRBV16 and TRBJ2-7, with a tentative D call TRBD1 (5 bases). The TCR comes from a man between 18 and 29 years old in good health and CMV-seropositive. The sample consisted of PBMCs. CDR3 nucleotide sequence: TGTGCCAGCAGCCCAGGGTCCTACGAGCAGTACTTC. Translated, it gives CASSPGSYEQYF.